These 3 T cell receptor beta chains share one sample of origin, sequenced in a study of blood T cell repertoires in COVID-19. The assay was immunoSEQ multiplex PCR, and TCRdb's table has in-frame clones only and misses some. The sample records 76,000 or so clones, approximately 80% being singletons. What was sequenced was peripheral blood. These receptors originate from a man in his forties or fifties with acute or convalescent COVID-19.

The chain has TRBV10-3 and TRBJ1-2, with D perhaps TRBD1 (6 bases). The V end was cut by 11 bases, the J end by 6 bases, with 16 bases between. Germline V gives CDR1 ENHRY, CDR2 SYGVKD. The CDR3 covers 12 residues. The CDR3 here is CALGQRVDGYTF. The CDR3, as DNA: TGTGCCCTCGGACAGAGGGTCGATGGCTACACCTTC.

The chain joins TRBV28 to TRBJ2-3; TRBD2 agrees at 7 bases. CDR1 is MDHEN, CDR2 SYDVKM, per germline. After removal of 2 bases from V and 0 bases from J, the junction contained 5 bases not matched to a gene. CDR3 length: 16 residues. CDR3 in DNA: TGTGCCAGCAGTTTAACCATTAGCGGGAGCACAGATACGCAGTATTTT. Translating gives CASSLTISGSTDTQYF.

The V and J genes are TRBV7-6 and TRBJ2-2; D is possibly TRBD1 (6 bases). With 3 bases removed from V and 3 bases from J, the gap between germline ends came to 20 bases. CDR1 is SGHVS, CDR2 FNYEAQ, per germline. The CDR3 spans 18 residues. Here the CDR3 reads CASSFRAGASLDTGELFF. CDR3 nucleotide sequence: TGTGCCAGCAGCTTTCGGGCAGGGGCGTCTCTGGACACCGGGGAGCTGTTTTTT.